This T cell receptor (beta chain) was obtained from a study of T cells after yellow fever vaccination. Study-wide results and caveats: The study found a weaker secondary response that peaked faster, day 5 versus 15. Reappearance after the booster was seen for most primary-vaccination clones, at 96% CD4 and 88% CD8.

Note on this clonotype: Its antigen is not known.

V gave up 3 bases and J gave up 3 bases; unmatched junction bases: 5. The CDR3 has 17 amino acids. Germline values: CDR1 SGDLS, CDR2 YYNGEE. TCRdb re-analysed the 5' RACE reads in MiXCR, keeping a single row per CDR3 protein. The table has 95,000 to 150,000 distinct CDR3 sequences, approximately 14% seen once. The chain recombines TRBV9 with TRBJ2-1; 14 bases line up with TRBD2. Source: CD8+ T cells sorted from PBMCs, taken 5 days after the yellow fever booster vaccination. This TCR came from a man aged 18 to 30 who received the YFV17D yellow fever vaccine. The DNA for the CDR3 is TGTGCCAGCAGCGGATGGACTAGCGGGGGGAACTACAATGAGCAGTTCTTC. Translation: CASSGWTSGGNYNEQFF.